Shown below are 12 T cell receptor beta chains from a single sample sequenced in a study of cytomegalovirus exposure and HLA in healthy donors. In the PCR, 60 Vbeta and 13 Jbeta primers were used. Here immunoSEQ multiplex PCR was the method, and the copy in TCRdb shows in-frame clones only, minus some. The repertoire table contains 40,000 to 50,000 clones. The specimen was PBMCs. The receptors were gathered from a man aged 25 to 40 in good health and CMV-seronegative.

The chain carries TRBV9 and TRBJ1-3; D remains unclear. The germline V gene has CDR1 SGDLS and CDR2 YYNGEE. The germline V and J ends were trimmed by 4 bases and 0 bases, with 14 bases remaining between them. The CDR3 totals 16 residues. CDR3 sequence: CASSPSLVSSGNTIYF. The CDR3 DNA is TGTGCCAGCAGCCCATCGTTGGTCAGCTCTGGAAACACCATATATTTT.

V gene TRBV9 combines with J gene TRBJ1-6; the D is unclear. Between the trimmed V and J ends, which lost 3 bases and 9 bases, there was a span of 13 bases. Germline loops: CDR1 SGDLS, CDR2 YYNGEE. The CDR3 spans 14 residues. CDR3 coding DNA: TGTGCCAGCAGCGCCCGACCGCGAGGTTCACCCCTCCACTTT. It codes for CASSARPRGSPLHF.

The chain recombines TRBV5-1 with TRBJ2-1; 14 positions match TRBD2. This CDR3 region has 16 residues. V was clipped by 0 bases and J by 9 bases; unmatched bases: 5. CDR1 is SGHRS and CDR2 is YFSETQ in the germline V gene. The CDR3 sequence: CASSLGGTSGRTEQFF. The CDR3 DNA is TGCGCCAGCAGCTTGGGTGGGACTAGCGGGAGAACTGAGCAGTTCTTC.

V gene TRBV30 combines with J gene TRBJ2-2; tentative D call: TRBD2 (6 bases). V gave up 2 bases and J gave up 2 bases, with 9 bases separating them. Germline V CDR1 and CDR2: GTSNPN, SVGIG (reference sequence). CDR3 length: 14 residues. The CDR3: CAWSKGTNTGELFF. The CDR3 nucleotides are TGTGCCTGGAGTAAGGGGACTAACACCGGGGAGCTGTTTTTT. Combining the CDR3 with reference TRBV30 and TRBJ2-2 gives the whole variable domain SQTIHQWPATLVQPVGSPLSLECTVEGTSNPNLYWYRQAAGRGLQLLFYSVGIGQISSEVPQNLSASRPQDRQFILSSKKLLLSDSGFYLCAWSKGTNTGELFFGEGSRLTVL.

Considering frequency, this clone is medium-sized. This chain joins TRBV4-2 and TRBJ2-1, with TRBD2 matching 9 bases. The junction had 6 bases not matched to a gene; V was cut back by 0 bases and J by 6 bases. The CDR3 covers 16 residues. Germline lookup yields CDR1 LGHNA and CDR2 YNFKEQ. The CDR3 here is CASSQEVAGDGNEQFF. As DNA, the CDR3 is TGTGCCAGCAGCCAAGAGGTAGCGGGAGACGGCAATGAGCAGTTCTTC.

CDR3 DNA sequence: TGTGCCAGCAGTTACGGGAGGGGAAGTAGGTATGGCTACACCTTC. Amino acid sequence: CASSYGRGSRYGYTF. The V gene is TRBV6-5, the J gene TRBJ1-2, with a tentative D call TRBD1 (5 bases). Trimming stripped 2 bases from V and 5 bases from J, with 15 bases between. The CDR3 has 15 amino acids. Looked up from germline, CDR1 is MNHEY and CDR2 is SVGAGI.

The chain carries TRBV6-5 and TRBJ2-3; 8 bases are a match to TRBD2. Per germline, CDR1 MNHEY and CDR2 SVGAGI. This CDR3 has 15 amino acids. Trimming removed 3 bases from V and 5 bases from J; junction bases left unmatched: 7. The CDR3 sequence is CASSYVAGLGDTQYF. CDR3 coding DNA: TGTGCCAGCAGTTATGTAGCGGGGCTTGGAGATACGCAGTATTTT.

This rearrangement joins TRBV9 to TRBJ2-1; D possibly corresponds to TRBD2 (6 bases). Per the germline V gene, CDR1 is SGDLS and CDR2 is YYNGEE. V lost 4 bases and J lost 0, with 11 bases in between. This CDR3 region has 15 residues. The CDR3 is CASSLGSSSYNEQFF. CDR3 coding DNA: TGTGCCAGCAGCCTCGGGAGCAGCTCCTACAATGAGCAGTTCTTC.

This chain joins TRBV4-1 and TRBJ2-5; 12 nucleotides line up with TRBD2. Germline loops: CDR1 MGHRA, CDR2 YSYEKL. The CDR3 extends over 18 amino acids. V gave up 0 bases and J gave up 4 bases; unmatched junction bases: 9. Written as DNA, the CDR3 is TGCGCCAGCAGCCAAGATTTCCAGGCTAGCGGGAGGGGAGAGACCCAGTACTTC. This translates into CASSQDFQASGRGETQYF.

J is TRBJ2-6 and V is TRBV18; D is unresolved. Germline V CDR1 and CDR2: KGHSH, LQKENI. V gave up 3 bases and J gave up 0 bases, with 9 bases separating them. The CDR3 runs to 16 residues. As DNA, the CDR3 is TGTGCCAGCTCACCGTACGCGAGCTCTGGGGCCAACGTCCTGACTTTC. Protein product: CASSPYASSGANVLTF. The variable domain in full, completed from reference TRBV18 and TRBJ2-6, reads NAGVMQNPRHLVRRRGQEARLRCSPMKGHSHVYWYRQLPEEGLKFMVYLQKENIIDESGMPKERFSAEFPKEGPSILRIQQVVRGDSAAYFCASSPYASSGANVLTFGAGSRLTVL.

The gene calls are TRBV27 and TRBJ2-3, with 9 nucleotides matching TRBD2. Germline-derived CDR1 and CDR2 are MNHEY and SMNVEV (reference sequence). Trimming removed 2 bases from V and 5 bases from J; junction bases left unmatched: 8. The CDR3 loop spans 16 amino acids. CDR3 residues: CASSLLAGGPGDTQYF. The CDR3 DNA follows: TGTGCCAGCAGTTTACTGGCGGGAGGGCCGGGAGATACGCAGTATTTT.

This sequence joins TRBV19 and TRBJ1-2, with 7 positions matching TRBD1. The CDR3 totals 14 residues. The J segment lost 6 bases and the V segment lost 6 bases, leaving 10 bases of the junction unmatched. Germline CDR1 is LNHDA and CDR2 is SQIVND (reference sequence). The CDR3 spells CASSRRTGSHGYTF. CDR3 nucleotides: TGTGCCAGTAGCCGACGGACAGGCTCCCATGGCTACACCTTC. Together with reference TRBV19 and TRBJ1-2, the CDR3 gives the full variable domain: DGGITQSPKYLFRKEGQNVTLSCEQNLNHDAMYWYRQDPGQGLRLIYYSQIVNDFQKGDIAEGYSVSREKKESFPLTVTSAQKNPTAFYLCASSRRTGSHGYTFGSGTRLTVV.